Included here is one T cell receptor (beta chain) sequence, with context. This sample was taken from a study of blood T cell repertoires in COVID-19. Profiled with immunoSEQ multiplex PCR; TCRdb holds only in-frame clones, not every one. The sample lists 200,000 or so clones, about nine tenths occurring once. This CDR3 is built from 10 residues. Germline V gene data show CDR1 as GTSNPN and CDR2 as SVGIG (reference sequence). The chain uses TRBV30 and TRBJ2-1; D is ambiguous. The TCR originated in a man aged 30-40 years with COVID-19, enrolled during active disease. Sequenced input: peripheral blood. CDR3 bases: TGTGCTCTGGTGTCACTTCAGCAGTTCTTC. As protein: CALVSLQQFF.